This is a list of T cell receptor beta chains from one sample in a study of OX40 agonist ivuxolimab in advanced cancers. The data were produced by immunoSEQ multiplex PCR, yet TCRdb's version contains in-frame clones alone and is incomplete. The repertoire includes tens of thousands of clones, approximately 83% of them detected once, and 28% sits in the top ten. Material: CD4+ or CD8+ T cells sorted from blood, obtained in a trial of the OX40 agonist ivuxolimab. The receptors originated from an adult with an advanced solid tumor such as melanoma, head and neck, liver or kidney cancer. Each CDR3 is given with its conserved first and last residue. Each record gives: clone size, V gene, D gene, J gene, CDR3 DNA, CDR3 protein. A D gene is named only where the DNA matches it firmly. Part of the rows lack a size; the others show once, few, many or a class for expanded clones.

.	TRBV9	.	TRBJ2-1	TGTGCCAGCAGTTACGGGGGCTCCAATGAGCAGTTCTTC	CASSYGGSNEQFF
.	TRBV27	.	TRBJ1-6	TGTGCCAGCAGTTTATCTGAGGGAAATTCACCCCTCCACTTT	CASSLSEGNSPLHF
.	TRBV11-2	TRBD1	TRBJ2-4	TGTGCCAGCAGCAGTACCAGGACAGGGGAAAACATTCAGTACTTC	CASSSTRTGENIQYF
once	TRBV11-2	.	TRBJ2-3	TGTGCCAGCAGCCCAACAGGGATCACAGATACGCAGTATTTT	CASSPTGITDTQYF
.	TRBV5-4	TRBD1	TRBJ2-7	TGTGCCAGCAGCGATCCCGGGACAGGGATCTACGAGCAGTACTTC	CASSDPGTGIYEQYF
.	TRBV6-4	TRBD1	TRBJ1-3	TGTGCCAGCAGCCGGGACAGTGGTGGTGGAAACACCATATATTTT	CASSRDSGGGNTIYF
.	TRBV13	.	TRBJ2-7	TGTGCCAGCAGCCCCGGGGGTAGGAGCTCCTACGAGCAGTACTTC	CASSPGGRSSYEQYF
.	TRBV27	TRBD1	TRBJ2-2	TGTGCCAGCAGTTTCGGGACAGGTCCCGGGGAGCTGTTTTTT	CASSFGTGPGELFF
.	TRBV14	TRBD1	TRBJ2-7	TGTGCCAGCAGCCAAGGACAGGGGACGTACGAGCAGTACTTC	CASSQGQGTYEQYF
.	TRBV11-2	TRBD1	TRBJ1-2	TGTGTCAGCAGTGCCCGCGCAGGGGGAAATGGCTACACCTTC	CVSSARAGGNGYTF
.	TRBV5-1	.	TRBJ2-7	TGCGCCAGCAGCTTGGCGGGGGGCCCGAACGAGCAGTACTTC	CASSLAGGPNEQYF
.	TRBV2	TRBD1	TRBJ2-7	TGTGCCAGCCAGCTAGGACAGGGGCTTAGCTACGAGCAGTACTTC	CASQLGQGLSYEQYF
.	TRBV28	.	TRBJ2-7	TGTGCCAGCAGTTACGGGCGGCCCTACGAGCAGTACTTC	CASSYGRPYEQYF
.	TRBV11-2	.	TRBJ1-1	TGTGCCAGCAGCACGACCGGGACAAGATACACTGAAGCTTTCTTT	CASSTTGTRYTEAFF
.	TRBV28	TRBD1	TRBJ2-7	TGTGCCAGCAGTCCGACCTACAGGGGCTACGAGCAGTACTTC	CASSPTYRGYEQYF
.	TRBV19	.	TRBJ1-2	TGTGCCAGTAGTCCGACAGTCTTCGATGGCTACACCTTC	CASSPTVFDGYTF
.	TRBV7-9	.	TRBJ1-2	TGTGCCAGCAGCTCCACCCCAGGGAATGGCTACACCTTC	CASSSTPGNGYTF
once	TRBV11-3	TRBD2	TRBJ2-1	TGTGCCAGCAGCTTAGTCAGGTCTAGCGGAACCTACAATGAGCAGTTCTTC	CASSLVRSSGTYNEQFF
.	TRBV4-1	TRBD1	TRBJ1-2	TGCGCCAGCAGCCCGATTGAGGGACAGGGGTATGCGGATGGCTACACCTTC	CASSPIEGQGYADGYTF
.	TRBV5-8	.	TRBJ1-2	TGTGCCAGCAGCACGCGGACAGAGGGCGGCTACACCTTC	CASSTRTEGGYTF
.	TRBV6-6	.	TRBJ2-7	TGTGCCAGCAGTTATGCCCCCCTTGGTTACGAGCAGTACTTC	CASSYAPLGYEQYF
.	TRBV19	.	TRBJ1-2	TGTGCCAGTCCCCTCCGGGGGTCGGACTATGGCTACACCTTC	CASPLRGSDYGYTF
.	TRBV7-6	.	TRBJ1-1	TGTGCCAGCAGCTTAGGAGGATTGAACACTGAAGCTTTCTTT	CASSLGGLNTEAFF
.	TRBV7-9	.	TRBJ1-2	TGTGCCAGCAGCTCGGACCCGAGCTATGGCTACACCTTC	CASSSDPSYGYTF
.	TRBV4-1	.	TRBJ1-3	TGCGCCAGCAGCCAAGATGGTGGCAGGTCTGGAAACACCATATATTTT	CASSQDGGRSGNTIYF
.	TRBV27	TRBD1	TRBJ2-7	TGTGCCAGCAAACTAGGACAGGGCTACGAGCAGTACTTC	CASKLGQGYEQYF
once	TRBV11-2	.	TRBJ2-5	TGTGCCAGCAGCTTAGCTGGGGGCCGGGAGACCCAGTACTTC	CASSLAGGRETQYF
.	TRBV15	TRBD1	TRBJ1-1	TGTGCCACCAGCGGGGACAGGGGAGATCCTGAAGCTTTCTTT	CATSGDRGDPEAFF
.	TRBV7-6	.	TRBJ2-3	TGTGCCAGCAGCTTAGGGGGAGCCACAGATACGCAGTATTTT	CASSLGGATDTQYF
few	TRBV30	.	TRBJ1-5	TGTGCCTGCTCTGCGGGGAGAGACCAGCCCCAGCATTTT	CACSAGRDQPQHF
.	TRBV6-1	TRBD1	TRBJ2-3	TGTGCCAGCAGTCCAGACAGGGCGGTTCCAGATACGCAGTATTTT	CASSPDRAVPDTQYF
once	TRBV30	.	TRBJ1-2	TGTGCCTGGAGCAAGGGGTACTATGGCTACACCTTC	CAWSKGYYGYTF
.	TRBV2	TRBD2	TRBJ2-7	TGTGCCAGCATCGCAACGGGGGGCTACGAGCAGTACTTC	CASIATGGYEQYF
.	TRBV7-9	.	TRBJ2-5	TGTGCCAGCAGCTTTACTAGTGAACAAGAGACCCAGTACTTC	CASSFTSEQETQYF
.	TRBV28	TRBD1	TRBJ1-2	TGTGCCAGCAGACGGTCCCAGGGGGGAGGTAACTATGGCTACACCTTC	CASRRSQGGGNYGYTF
.	TRBV11-2	TRBD2	TRBJ2-5	TGTGCCAGCAGCGGAGGTCTTGAGCGGGGGGGCCTGGAGACCCAGTACTTC	CASSGGLERGGLETQYF
.	TRBV11-2	.	TRBJ1-2	TGTGCCAGCGCGGACAATTCTTATGGCTACACCTTC	CASADNSYGYTF
few	TRBV5-6	TRBD1	TRBJ1-1	TGTGCCAGCAGCTCGTGGACAGGGAGAATGGGGAACACTGAAGCTTTCTTT	CASSSWTGRMGNTEAFF